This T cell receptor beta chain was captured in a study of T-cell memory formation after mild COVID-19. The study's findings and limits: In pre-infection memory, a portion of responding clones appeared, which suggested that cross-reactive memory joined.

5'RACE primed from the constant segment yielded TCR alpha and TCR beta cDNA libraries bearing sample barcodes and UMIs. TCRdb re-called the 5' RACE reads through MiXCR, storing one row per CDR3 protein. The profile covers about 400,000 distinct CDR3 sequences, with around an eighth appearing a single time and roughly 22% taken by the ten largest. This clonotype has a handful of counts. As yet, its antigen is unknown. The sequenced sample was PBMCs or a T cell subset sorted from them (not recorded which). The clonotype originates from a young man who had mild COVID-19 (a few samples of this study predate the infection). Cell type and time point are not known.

DNA for the CDR3: TGCGCCAGCCGGGACTCCCTGAACACCGGGGAGCTGTTTTTT. Its translation is CASRDSLNTGELFF. The rearrangement uses TRBV5-1 and TRBJ2-2; D is perhaps TRBD2 (6 bases). CDR1 and CDR2 from the germline V gene are SGHRS and YFSETQ. The CDR3 loop spans 14 amino acids. Trimming removed 7 bases from V and 1 base from J, with 11 bases in between.